This T cell receptor beta chain came from a study of OX40 agonist ivuxolimab in advanced cancers. About the full investigation: Ivuxolimab, which targeted the costimulatory receptor OX40 (CD134), was an agonistic, fully human IgG2 monoclonal antibody. Intravenous ivuxolimab was administered to patients every 2 weeks at six dose levels: 0.01, 0.1, 0.3, 1.5, 3 and 10 mg/kg. Among the approximately 50 dose-escalation patients, around 20 had hepatocellular carcinoma, 15 melanoma, 9 renal cell carcinoma and 9 head and neck cancer. In the dose-escalation cohort, approximately 82% of patients were male, and the mean age was approximately 55 years, with a range of roughly 23 to 85. Prior anti-PD-1, anti-PD-L1 or anti-CTLA-4 therapy was permitted, and about two fifths of dose-escalation patients had received checkpoint inhibitors. Three dose-escalation patients achieved partial responses, one with hepatocellular carcinoma and two with cutaneous melanoma. The purpose of peripheral TCRbeta sequencing was to test whether ivuxolimab changed TCR sequence diversity and led to clonal T-cell expansion. The paper covers the monotherapy dose-escalation part of the phase I ivuxolimab trial, which included N of about 50 patients.

To sequence the TCRbeta CDR3 region, genomic DNA was isolated from the sorted cells. The immunoSEQ Assay was used for sequencing of TCRbeta CDR3 regions. The immuneACCESS repertoire file appears here via TCRdb, limited to in-frame rearrangements. These files lack a portion of the clones; in checked studies, under half of the deficit traces to unresolved V genes, and the cause of the others is not known. In all, the sample holds under 200,000 clones, and roughly 94% of those were seen once. The leading ten clones occupy around 0.28% of the sample. CDR1 and CDR2, looked up from the germline V gene, are SGHDT and YYEEEE. From the cysteine through the phenylalanine, the CDR3 covers 13 amino acids. Only the CDR3 portion is preserved as DNA: 39 bases, with reading frame beginning at the first base. V lost 4 bases and J lost 5 bases, and the count of bases not matched to a germline gene is 3. A note on this clone: It lacks a known antigen. One base away there is no much larger clone; base qualities are not given.

General conclusions and limits of the study: Antigen specificity was not determined for the clonally expanded peripheral T cells. Low levels of normalized T-cell clonal expansion were also seen in some patients who did not respond. At doses from 0.1 to 3.0 mg/kg, clonal expansion was seen in both CD4+ and CD8+ blood T cells between baseline and week 6. After ivuxolimab, CD8+ T cells had more expanded clones than CD4+ T cells on average. In the 0.1-3.0 mg/kg groups, partial responders were among the patients with the lowest normalized peripheral clonal expansion, particularly in CD8+ T cells.

The trial excluded patients who had a history of autoimmune disease or were on systemic immunosuppression. In every dose cohort, peripheral blood was drawn for TCR sequencing at baseline, cycle 4 day 1, and cycle 7 day 1. Samples were obtained from an open-label, multicenter, first-in-human phase I dose-escalation trial of ivuxolimab. The trial enrolled adults with locally advanced or metastatic head and neck squamous cell, hepatocellular, melanoma or renal cell carcinoma. Before TCR sequencing, CD4+ T cells and CD8+ T cells from peripheral blood were sorted into separate populations. The sequencing used CD4+ or CD8+ T cells sorted from blood, collected in a trial of the OX40 agonist ivuxolimab. This TCR was sampled from an adult with an advanced solid tumor such as melanoma, head and neck, liver or kidney cancer. The V gene is TRBV5-6 and the J gene is TRBJ2-5; TRBD2 lines up with 9 middle nucleotides. The nucleotides read TGTGCCAGCAGCCGTAGCGGGAGTGAGACCCAGTACTTC. This gives the protein CASSRSGSETQYF.